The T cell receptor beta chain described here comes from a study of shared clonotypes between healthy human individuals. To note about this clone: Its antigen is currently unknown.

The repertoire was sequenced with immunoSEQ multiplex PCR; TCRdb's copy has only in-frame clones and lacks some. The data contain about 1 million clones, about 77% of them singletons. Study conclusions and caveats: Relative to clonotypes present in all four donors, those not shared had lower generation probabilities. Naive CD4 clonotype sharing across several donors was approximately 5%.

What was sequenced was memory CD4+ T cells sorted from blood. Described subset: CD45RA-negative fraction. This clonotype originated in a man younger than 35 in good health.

The CDR3 sequence: CASRRGKTTNEKLFF. CDR3 coding DNA: TGTGCCAGCCGACGTGGAAAGACAACTAATGAAAAACTGTTTTTT. The chain has TRBV27 and TRBJ1-4; D is undetermined. CDR1 MNHEY and CDR2 SMNVEV come from the germline V gene (reference sequence). The V end was cut by 8 bases, the J end by 0 bases, with 13 bases between. This CDR3 spans 15 amino acids.